This T cell receptor beta chain was recorded in a study of blood T cells in healthy people across ages. The study, taken as a whole, reports: The unknown donor CMV status may have confounded expanded clonotype changes. The long-lived group displayed more naive CD4+ cells, plus higher diversity, than the aged donors did. Roughly linear age-related decline in beta diversity appeared, significant by age 40.

The germline gives CDR1 MNHEY, CDR2 SVGEGT. This CDR3 is built from 18 residues. J was trimmed by 9 bases and V by 8 bases; bases with no gene match: 23. Isolation yielded PBMCs, at least 6.5 million per sample, in every case. With regard to this clonotype: Its antigen is undetermined.

A second PCR of roughly 7 to 11 cycles used a sample-barcoded 5' primer and a J-beta primer mix. A single record per CDR3 protein comes from TCRdb applying MiXCR to the 5' RACE reads. Counted here are 1.8 million or so distinct CDR3 sequences, about two fifths occurring once; the ten biggest clones make up 23%. The rearrangement uses TRBV6-2 or TRBV6-3 and TRBJ2-1; 9 bases align to TRBD2. This sequence originates from a human donor in good health. Sequencing was carried out using blood. The CDR3 bases are TGTGCCAGCTCACCCCTTAAACTAGCGGGTCCTGCCCACGGTGAGCAGTTCTTC. Protein sequence: CASSPLKLAGPAHGEQFF.